This T cell receptor beta chain was identified in a study of cytomegalovirus exposure and HLA in healthy donors. Researchers ran the PCR with 60 Vbeta and 13 Jbeta primers. The table came from immunoSEQ multiplex PCR; TCRdb's copy has only in-frame clones and leaves some out. The data hold approximately 170,000 clones, with roughly 80% observed a single time. With V trimmed by 6 bases and J by 2 bases, 10 bases remained unmatched. The CDR3 runs to 17 residues. The germline gives CDR1 MNHEY, CDR2 SMNVEV (reference sequence). The chain links TRBV27 to TRBJ2-5; 12 bases agree with TRBD2. Sequenced: PBMCs. The clonotype comes from a human donor in good health. The CDR3 DNA sequence: TGTGCCAGCAGCTTTCTCGGACTAGCGGGGCTTCAAGAGACCCAGTACTTC. Translated: CASSFLGLAGLQETQYF.